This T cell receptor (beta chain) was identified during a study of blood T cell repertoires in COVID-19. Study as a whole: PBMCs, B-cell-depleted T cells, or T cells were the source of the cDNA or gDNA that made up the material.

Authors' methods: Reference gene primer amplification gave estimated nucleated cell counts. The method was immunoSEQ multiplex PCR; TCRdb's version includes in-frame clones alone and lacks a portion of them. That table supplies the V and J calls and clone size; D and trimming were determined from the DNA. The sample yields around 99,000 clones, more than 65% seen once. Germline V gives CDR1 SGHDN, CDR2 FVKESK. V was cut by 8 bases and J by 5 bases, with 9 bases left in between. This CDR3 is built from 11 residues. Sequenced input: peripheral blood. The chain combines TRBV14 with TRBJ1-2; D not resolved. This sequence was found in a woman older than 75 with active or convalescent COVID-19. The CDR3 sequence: CASGVGYGYTF. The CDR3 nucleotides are TGTGCCAGCGGAGTTGGATATGGCTACACCTTC.